These 21 T cell receptor beta chains were sequenced from one sample in a study of cytomegalovirus exposure and HLA in healthy donors. PCR amplification relied on 60 Vbeta primers (plus 13 Jbeta primers). Clones were read by immunoSEQ multiplex PCR, and TCRdb kept only the in-frame ones, dropping some. The sample carries about 140,000 clones, 60% to 80% recorded once. The specimen was PBMCs. All receptors come from a female donor in good health and CMV-seronegative.

The chain is built from TRBV29-1 and TRBJ1-1; no reliable D call. This CDR3 has 13 residues. Per the germline V gene, CDR1 is SQVTM and CDR2 is ANQGSEA. V was shortened by 4 bases and J by 1 base, with 10 bases between the two germline ends. The CDR3 loop reads CSVGTFGNTEAFF. DNA of the CDR3: TGCAGCGTTGGAACATTTGGGAACACTGAAGCTTTCTTT. Variable domain in full (rest from reference TRBV29-1 and TRBJ1-1): SAVISQKPSRDICQRGTSLTIQCQVDSQVTMMFWYRQQPGQSLTLIATANQGSEATYESGFVIDKFPISRPNLTFSTLTVSNMSPEDSSIYLCSVGTFGNTEAFFGQGTRLTVV.

The genes are TRBV27 and TRBJ2-5; TRBD2 is a possible D gene (5 bases). The CDR3 has 14 amino acids. Per germline, CDR1 MNHEY and CDR2 SMNVEV (reference sequence). The V and J ends lost 8 bases and 3 bases respectively, with 16 bases between them. The CDR3 nucleotides read TGTGCCAGCGCGGCTACTAGGTCGAAAGAGACCCAGTACTTC. Its protein is CASAATRSKETQYF.

The chain links TRBV6-5 to TRBJ2-3; a weak D match, TRBD1 (6 bases). V was pared by 8 bases and J by 3 bases, with 15 bases between. The germline gives CDR1 MNHEY, CDR2 SVGAGI. The CDR3 runs to 14 residues. The CDR3 here is CASGITGSTDTQYF. The CDR3 DNA sequence: TGTGCCAGCGGAATAACAGGGTCTACAGATACGCAGTATTTT.

This rearrangement joins TRBV10-3 to TRBJ2-7, with 9 positions matching TRBD1. The V gene end was trimmed by 5 bases and the J gene end by 5 bases; junction bases not matched to a gene: 4. This CDR3 comprises 13 residues. The germline CDR1 and CDR2 sequences are ENHRY and SYGVKD. The CDR3 DNA follows: TGTGCCATCAGTCCGGGACAGGGAAACGAGCAGTACTTC. Protein: CAISPGQGNEQYF.

The J gene is TRBJ2-7, the V gene TRBV14, with a tentative D call TRBD1 (6 bases). With 4 bases removed from V and 1 base from J, the gap between germline ends came to 14 bases. CDR3 length: 15 residues. The germline gives CDR1 SGHDN, CDR2 FVKESK. The DNA of the CDR3 is TGTGCCAGCAGCCCTCACCAGGGGATTTCCTACGAGCAGTACTTC. The encoded protein is CASSPHQGISYEQYF.

The rearrangement uses TRBV11-2 and TRBJ2-1, with D possibly matching TRBD2 (6 bases). V was clipped by 5 bases and J by 6 bases, with 17 bases between them. Germline V gene lookup returns CDR1 SGHAT and CDR2 FQNNGV. This CDR3 contains 15 residues. This CDR3 is CASSRSGSSGNEQFF. CDR3 DNA sequence: TGTGCCAGCAGCCGATCCGGGAGTTCGGGCAATGAGCAGTTCTTC.

DNA of the CDR3: TGTGCCAGCAGCTCAGGGCGTCGGGCGGGGGGGATTAGCACAGATACGCAGTATTTT. It yields the protein CASSSGRRAGGISTDTQYF. The rearrangement joins TRBV13 to TRBJ2-3; TRBD2 matches at 9 bases. The CDR3 covers 19 residues. The V and J ends lost 4 bases and 0 bases, in that order; junction bases with no gene match: 14. Germline CDR1 PRHDT, CDR2 FYEKMQ (reference sequence).

This clone was counted between two and nine times. This rearrangement joins TRBV6-5 to TRBJ1-2, with 8 bases aligning to TRBD1. The trim removed 6 bases at V and 8 bases at J, leaving 11 bases unmatched. The CDR3 spans 14 residues. Germline-derived CDR1 and CDR2 are MNHEY and SVGAGI. CDR3 coding DNA: TGTGCCAGCAGCAATCGACAGGGGACGGGAGGCTACACCTTC. Its translation: CASSNRQGTGGYTF.

The chain combines TRBV29-1 with TRBJ1-1; 10 positions agree with TRBD1. This CDR3 spans 14 amino acids. The V and J ends lost 4 bases and 4 bases, in that order; junction bases with no gene match: 6. Germline CDR1 and CDR2: SQVTM and ANQGSEA. In nucleotides, the CDR3 is TGCAGCGTTGGACAGGGGGCGCGACCCACTGAAGCTTTCTTT. Its translation is CSVGQGARPTEAFF. Using reference TRBV29-1 and TRBJ1-1 for the parts outside the CDR3, the full variable domain is SAVISQKPSRDICQRGTSLTIQCQVDSQVTMMFWYRQQPGQSLTLIATANQGSEATYESGFVIDKFPISRPNLTFSTLTVSNMSPEDSSIYLCSVGQGARPTEAFFGQGTRLTVV.

The chain carries TRBV27 and TRBJ1-4; tentative D call: TRBD1 (5 bases). V shed 2 bases and J shed 7 bases, with 11 bases lying between them. This CDR3 is 14 amino acids long. CDR1 is MNHEY, CDR2 SMNVEV, per germline (reference sequence). The CDR3 nucleotides read TGTGCCAGCAGTTTACTGGGGCTGGGTGAAAAACTGTTTTTT. Its protein product is CASSLLGLGEKLFF.

This clone has just a few counts. The chain uses TRBV6-1 and TRBJ1-1; D remains ambiguous. The CDR3 totals 10 residues. The germline V gene encodes CDR1 MNHNS and CDR2 SASEGT. V lost 0 bases to trimming and J lost 14 bases, with 7 bases between them. CDR3 nucleotide sequence: TGTGCCAGCAGTGAAGCTCCGGTCTTCTTT. Translating gives CASSEAPVFF.

This chain connects TRBV7-9 to TRBJ2-3; 7 bases map to TRBD2. The CDR3 spans 14 residues. The trim removed 10 bases at V and 5 bases at J, leaving 12 bases unmatched. The germline gives CDR1 SEHNR, CDR2 FQNEAQ (reference sequence). The CDR3 DNA sequence: TGTGCCACCAACTCGGCGGGAGTAAGAGATACGCAGTATTTT. Residues: CATNSAGVRDTQYF. The full variable domain, in which reference TRBV7-9 and TRBJ2-3 provide the parts outside the CDR3, is DTGVSQNPRHKITKRGQNVTFRCDPISEHNRLYWYRQTLGQGPEFLTYFQNEAQLEKSRLLSDRFSAERPKGSFSTLEIQRTEQGDSAMYLCATNSAGVRDTQYFGPGTRLTVL.

The rearrangement joins TRBV10-2 to TRBJ2-3, with TRBD2 matching 12 bases. Unmatched junction bases numbered 3, after V lost 3 bases and J lost 5 bases. Germline assignment: CDR1 WSHSY and CDR2 SAAADI. This CDR3 is built from 15 residues. The CDR3 region has the DNA TGCGCCAGCAGTGACCTAGCGGGGGGGAAAGATACGCAGTATTTT. Its protein is CASSDLAGGKDTQYF.

This chain joins TRBV5-4 and TRBJ2-1; 12 bases are shared with TRBD2. Germline CDR1 reads SGHNT; CDR2 reads YYREEE (reference sequence). Trimming removed 4 bases from V and 2 bases from J; junction bases left unmatched: 7. The CDR3 covers 17 residues. The CDR3 DNA sequence: TGTGCCAGCAGCGGGCTAGCGGGAGGGCAACCCTACAATGAGCAGTTCTTC. Translating gives CASSGLAGGQPYNEQFF.

The chain uses TRBV19 and TRBJ1-2; TRBD1 matches at 9 bases. Trimming at V came to 4 bases and at J to 6 bases, leaving 9 bases not matched to a gene. The CDR3 is 15 amino acids. CDR1 LNHDA and CDR2 SQIVND come from the germline V gene (reference sequence). The CDR3 bases are TGTGCCAGTAGTAGGGGGACAGGGATGCTTGATGGCTACACCTTC. Its translation is CASSRGTGMLDGYTF.

The chain is built from TRBV5-6 and TRBJ1-6; TRBD1 might be the D (6 bases). The CDR3 spans 13 residues. The ends were cut back, 3 bases at V and 9 bases at J, with 10 bases in the middle. Germline-derived CDR1 and CDR2 are SGHDT and YYEEEE. The CDR3 DNA reads TGTGCCAGCAGCTCATTACAGGGTTCACCCCTCCACTTT. It is translated as CASSSLQGSPLHF.

The gene calls are TRBV16 and TRBJ2-1; 8 nucleotides agree with TRBD2. The CDR3 is 13 amino acids. V was clipped by 0 bases and J by 15 bases; unmatched bases: 7. From germline, CDR1 is KGHSY and CDR2 FQNENV. The CDR3 sequence is CASSQSPSGPLFF. In DNA form, the CDR3 reads TGTGCCAGCAGCCAATCCCCTAGCGGGCCCCTGTTCTTC.

This chain joins TRBV2 and TRBJ2-5; TRBD2 aligns across 13 bases. Looked up from germline, CDR1 is SNHLY and CDR2 is FYNNEI. Unmatched junction bases numbered 3, after V lost 9 bases and J lost 5 bases. The CDR3 spans 13 residues. CDR3 sequence: CASQLAGGETQYF. As DNA, the CDR3 is TGTGCCAGTCAACTAGCGGGGGGGGAGACCCAGTACTTC.

The sample holds a few counts of this clone. The chain carries TRBV5-5 and TRBJ1-5, with D uncertain. The CDR3 is made up of 14 amino acids. Germline assignment: CDR1 SGHKS and CDR2 YYEKEE (reference sequence). V was shortened by 0 bases and J by 4 bases, with 8 bases between the two germline ends. In DNA, the CDR3 is TGTGCCAGCAGCTTGGACCAGAGGAATCAGCCCCAGCATTTT. Its protein product is CASSLDQRNQPQHF.

Written as DNA, the CDR3 is TGTGCCAGTAGTATACCTAGGTCACAGGCCCCAAAGGGCTACACCTTC. It encodes CASSIPRSQAPKGYTF. The chain has TRBV19 and TRBJ1-2; D possibly corresponds to TRBD1 (5 bases). CDR1 is LNHDA and CDR2 is SQIVND in the germline V gene (reference sequence). Trimming cost V 2 bases and J 8 bases, with 21 bases left between them. The CDR3 runs 16 residues.

The chain employs TRBV5-1 and TRBJ2-7; D is possibly TRBD1 (6 bases). The CDR3 loop spans 14 amino acids. Germline V gene sequence: CDR1 SGHRS, CDR2 YFSETQ. V was clipped by 6 bases and J by 3 bases, with 16 bases between them. CDR3 bases: TGCGCCAGCAAAGGATCCACAGGGAGCTACGAGCAGTACTTC. As protein: CASKGSTGSYEQYF.